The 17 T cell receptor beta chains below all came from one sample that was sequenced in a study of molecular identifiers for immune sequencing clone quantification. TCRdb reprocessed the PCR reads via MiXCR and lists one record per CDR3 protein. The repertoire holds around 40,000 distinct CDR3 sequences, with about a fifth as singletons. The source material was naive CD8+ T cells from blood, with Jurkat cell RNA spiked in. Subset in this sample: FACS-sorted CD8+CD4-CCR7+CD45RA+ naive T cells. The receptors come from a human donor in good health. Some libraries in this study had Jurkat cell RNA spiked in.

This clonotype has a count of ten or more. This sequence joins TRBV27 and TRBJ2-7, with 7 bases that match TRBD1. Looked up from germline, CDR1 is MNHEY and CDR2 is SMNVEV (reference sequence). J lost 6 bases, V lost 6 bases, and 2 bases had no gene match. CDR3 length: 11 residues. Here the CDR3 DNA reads TGTGCCAGCAGGACAGGGCTCGAGCAGTACTTC. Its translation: CASRTGLEQYF.

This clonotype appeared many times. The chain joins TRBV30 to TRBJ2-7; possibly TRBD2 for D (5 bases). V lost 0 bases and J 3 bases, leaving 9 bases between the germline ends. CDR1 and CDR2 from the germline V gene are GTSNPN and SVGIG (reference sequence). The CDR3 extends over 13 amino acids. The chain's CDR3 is CAWSVLGIYEQYF. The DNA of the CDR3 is TGTGCCTGGAGTGTACTAGGGATCTACGAGCAGTACTTC.

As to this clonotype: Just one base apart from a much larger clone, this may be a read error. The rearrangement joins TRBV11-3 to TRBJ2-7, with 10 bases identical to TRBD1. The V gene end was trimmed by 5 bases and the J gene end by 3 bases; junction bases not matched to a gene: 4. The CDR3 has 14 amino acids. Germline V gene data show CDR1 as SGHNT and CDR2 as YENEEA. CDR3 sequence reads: CASSARDRGYEQYF. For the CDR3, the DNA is TGTGCCAGCAGCGCAAGGGACAGGGGCTACGAGCAGTACTTC.

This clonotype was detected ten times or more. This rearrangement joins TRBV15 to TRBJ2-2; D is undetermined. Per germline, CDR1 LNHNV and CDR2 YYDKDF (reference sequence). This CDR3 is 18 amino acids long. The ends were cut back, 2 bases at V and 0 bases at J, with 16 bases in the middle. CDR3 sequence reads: CATSRSHNSGSNTGELFF. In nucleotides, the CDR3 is TGTGCCACCAGCAGAAGTCATAACTCCGGGTCGAACACCGGGGAGCTGTTTTTT.

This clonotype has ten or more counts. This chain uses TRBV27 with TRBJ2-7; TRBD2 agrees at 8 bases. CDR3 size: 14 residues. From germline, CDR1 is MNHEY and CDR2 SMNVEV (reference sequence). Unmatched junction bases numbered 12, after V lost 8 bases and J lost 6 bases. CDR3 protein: CASGLGGRPPEQYF. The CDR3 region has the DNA TGTGCCAGCGGGTTAGGCGGGAGGCCCCCCGAGCAGTACTTC.

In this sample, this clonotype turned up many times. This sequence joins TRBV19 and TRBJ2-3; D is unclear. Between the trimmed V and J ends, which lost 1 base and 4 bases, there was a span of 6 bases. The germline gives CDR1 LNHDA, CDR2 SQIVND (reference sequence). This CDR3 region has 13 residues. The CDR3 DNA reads TGTGCCAGTAGTATAGGGGGTGCAGATACGCAGTATTTT. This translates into CASSIGGADTQYF.

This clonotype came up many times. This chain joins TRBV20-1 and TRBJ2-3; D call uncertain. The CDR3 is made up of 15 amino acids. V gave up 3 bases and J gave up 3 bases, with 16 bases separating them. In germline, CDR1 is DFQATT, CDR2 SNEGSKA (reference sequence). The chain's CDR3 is CSARGFWGMTDTQYF. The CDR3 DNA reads TGCAGTGCTAGGGGGTTTTGGGGAATGACAGATACGCAGTATTTT.

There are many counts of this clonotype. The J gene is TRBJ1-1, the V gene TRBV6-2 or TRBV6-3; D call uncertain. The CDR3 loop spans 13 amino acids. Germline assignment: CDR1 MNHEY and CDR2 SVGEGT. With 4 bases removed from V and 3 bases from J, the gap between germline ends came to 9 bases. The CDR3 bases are TGTGCCAGCAGTTTGATGAGGGACACTGAAGCTTTCTTT. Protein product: CASSLMRDTEAFF.

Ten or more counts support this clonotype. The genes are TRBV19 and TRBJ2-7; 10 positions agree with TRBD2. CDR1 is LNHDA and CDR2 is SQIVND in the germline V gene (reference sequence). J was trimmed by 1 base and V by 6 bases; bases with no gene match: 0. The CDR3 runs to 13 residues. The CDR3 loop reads CASRLAGSYEQYF. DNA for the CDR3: TGTGCCAGTAGACTAGCGGGATCCTACGAGCAGTACTTC. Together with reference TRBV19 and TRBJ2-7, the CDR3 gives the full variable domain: DGGITQSPKYLFRKEGQNVTLSCEQNLNHDAMYWYRQDPGQGLRLIYYSQIVNDFQKGDIAEGYSVSREKKESFPLTVTSAQKNPTAFYLCASRLAGSYEQYFGPGTRLTVT.

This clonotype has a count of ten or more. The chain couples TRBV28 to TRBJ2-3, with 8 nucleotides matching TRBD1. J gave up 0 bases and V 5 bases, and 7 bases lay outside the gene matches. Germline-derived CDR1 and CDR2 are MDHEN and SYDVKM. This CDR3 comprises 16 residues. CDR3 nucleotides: TGTGCCAGCAGTCTTGACTGGACAGGGAGCACAGATACGCAGTATTTT. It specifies CASSLDWTGSTDTQYF.

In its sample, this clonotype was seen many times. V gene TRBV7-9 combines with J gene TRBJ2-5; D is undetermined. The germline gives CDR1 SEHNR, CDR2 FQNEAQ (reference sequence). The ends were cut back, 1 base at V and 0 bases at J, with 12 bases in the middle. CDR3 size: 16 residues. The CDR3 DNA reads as TGTGCCAGCAGCTTAGGTTCCCGGTTGTACCAAGAGACCCAGTACTTC. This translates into CASSLGSRLYQETQYF.

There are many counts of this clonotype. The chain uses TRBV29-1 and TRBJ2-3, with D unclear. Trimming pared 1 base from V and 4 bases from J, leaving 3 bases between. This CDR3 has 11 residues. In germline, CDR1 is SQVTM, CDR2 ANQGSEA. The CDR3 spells CSVEAPDTQYF. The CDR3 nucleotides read TGCAGCGTTGAAGCACCAGATACGCAGTATTTT.

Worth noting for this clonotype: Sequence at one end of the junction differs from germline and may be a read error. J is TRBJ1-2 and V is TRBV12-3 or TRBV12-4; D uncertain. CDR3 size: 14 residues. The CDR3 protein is CASSLTPAGHGYPF. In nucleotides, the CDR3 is TGTGCCAGCAGTTTAACCCCGGCGGGTCATGGCTACCCCTTC.

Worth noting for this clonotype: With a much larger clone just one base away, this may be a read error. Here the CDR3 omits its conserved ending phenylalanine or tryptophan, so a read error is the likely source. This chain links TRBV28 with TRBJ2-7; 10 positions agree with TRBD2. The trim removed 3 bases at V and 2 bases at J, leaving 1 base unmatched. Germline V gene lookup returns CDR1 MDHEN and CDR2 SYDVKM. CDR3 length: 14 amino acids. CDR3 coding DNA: TGTGCCAGCAGTTTCGGACTAGCGGCCTACGAGCAGTACCTC. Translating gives CASSFGLAAYEQYL.

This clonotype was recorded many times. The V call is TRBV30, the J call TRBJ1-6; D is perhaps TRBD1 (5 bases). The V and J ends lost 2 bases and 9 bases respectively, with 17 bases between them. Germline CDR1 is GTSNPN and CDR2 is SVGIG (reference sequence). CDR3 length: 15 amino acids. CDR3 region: CAWSTIDSFGSPLHF. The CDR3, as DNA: TGTGCCTGGAGTACCATAGACAGCTTTGGTTCACCCCTCCACTTT.

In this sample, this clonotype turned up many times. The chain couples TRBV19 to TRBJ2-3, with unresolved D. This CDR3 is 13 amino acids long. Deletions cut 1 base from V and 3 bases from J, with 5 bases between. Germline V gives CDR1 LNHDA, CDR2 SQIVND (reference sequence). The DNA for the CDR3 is TGTGCCAGTAGTATAGCGGAAACAGATACGCAGTATTTT. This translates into CASSIAETDTQYF.

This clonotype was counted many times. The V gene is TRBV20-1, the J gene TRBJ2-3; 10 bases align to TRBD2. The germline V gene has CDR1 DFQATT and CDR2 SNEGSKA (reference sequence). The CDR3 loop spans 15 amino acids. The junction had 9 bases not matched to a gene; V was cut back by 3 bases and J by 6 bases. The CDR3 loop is CSARDTSGIGDTQYF. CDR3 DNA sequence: TGCAGTGCTAGGGATACTAGCGGGATAGGGGATACGCAGTATTTT.